This record concerns one T cell receptor (beta chain) sequence. An amount of RNA that ranged from 0.5 to 1 ug was reverse transcribed with random hexamers. A single record per CDR3 protein comes from TCRdb applying MiXCR to the immunoSEQ multiplex PCR reads. The sample has more than 120,000 distinct CDR3 sequences, approximately 94% seen once. The data are from a study of CD8 T cells in Susac syndrome. Sequencing targeted TCR beta in blood CD8+ and CD4+ T cells. The CD8+ and CD4+ T cells were isolated magnetically using a negative isolation approach, whereas the TEMRA cells were enriched by FACS. The germline CDR1 and CDR2 sequences are SEHNR and FQNEAQ (reference sequence). The CDR3 consists of 13 residues. Trimming took off 1 base at V and 4 bases at J, with 7 bases between the two ends.

This sequence originates from a human donor in good health. Sequences were obtained from CD4+ T cells from PBMCs. The gene calls are TRBV7-9 and TRBJ2-5, with D perhaps matching TRBD2 (5 bases). The chain's CDR3 is CASSLVSGETQYF. CDR3 in DNA: TGTGCCAGCAGCTTAGTGAGCGGAGAGACCCAGTACTTC.